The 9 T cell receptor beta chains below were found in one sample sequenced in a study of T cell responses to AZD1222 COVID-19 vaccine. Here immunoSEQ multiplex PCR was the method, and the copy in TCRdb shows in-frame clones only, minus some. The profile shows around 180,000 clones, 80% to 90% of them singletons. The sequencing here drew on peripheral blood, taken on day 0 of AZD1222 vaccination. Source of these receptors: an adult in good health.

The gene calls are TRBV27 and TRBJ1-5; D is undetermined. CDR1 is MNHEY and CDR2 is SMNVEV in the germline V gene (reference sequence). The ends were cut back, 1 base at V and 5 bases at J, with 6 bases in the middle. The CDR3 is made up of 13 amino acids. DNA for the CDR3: TGTGCCAGCAGTTTATTTCCAGATCAGCCCCAGCATTTT. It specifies CASSLFPDQPQHF.

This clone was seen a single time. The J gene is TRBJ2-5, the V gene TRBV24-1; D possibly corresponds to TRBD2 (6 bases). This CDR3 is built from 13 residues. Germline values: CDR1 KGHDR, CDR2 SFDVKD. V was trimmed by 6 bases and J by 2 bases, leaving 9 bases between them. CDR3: CATSRSGQETQYF. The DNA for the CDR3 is TGTGCCACCAGTAGGAGCGGGCAAGAGACCCAGTACTTC.

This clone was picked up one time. CDR3 protein: CASSDSGAAIDTQYF. In nucleotides, the CDR3 is TGTGCCAGCAGCGACAGCGGGGCAGCCATAGATACGCAGTATTTT. The rearrangement links TRBV14 to TRBJ2-3; 7 nucleotides align to TRBD2. Trimming took 5 bases from V and 5 from J; bases not matched to a gene: 10. Germline lookup yields CDR1 SGHDN and CDR2 FVKESK. CDR3 length: 15 amino acids. Together with reference TRBV14 and TRBJ2-3, the CDR3 gives the full variable domain: EAGVTQFPSHSVIEKGQTVTLRCDPISGHDNLYWYRRVMGKEIKFLLHFVKESKQDESGMPNNRFLAERTGGTYSTLKVQPAELEDSGVYFCASSDSGAAIDTQYFGPGTRLTVL.

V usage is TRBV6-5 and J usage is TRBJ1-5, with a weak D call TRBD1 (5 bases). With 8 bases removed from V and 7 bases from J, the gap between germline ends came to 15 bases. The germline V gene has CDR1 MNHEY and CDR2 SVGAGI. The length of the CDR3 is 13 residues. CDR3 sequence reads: CASSWQGRQPQHF. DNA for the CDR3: TGTGCCAGCTCATGGCAGGGAAGGCAGCCCCAGCATTTT.

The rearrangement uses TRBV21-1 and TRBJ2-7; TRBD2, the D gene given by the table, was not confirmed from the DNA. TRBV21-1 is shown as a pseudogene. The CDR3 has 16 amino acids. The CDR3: CASSELGSAVCYEQYF. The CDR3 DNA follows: TGTGCCAGCAGCGAACTAGGGTCAGCGGTGTGCTACGAGCAGTACTTC.

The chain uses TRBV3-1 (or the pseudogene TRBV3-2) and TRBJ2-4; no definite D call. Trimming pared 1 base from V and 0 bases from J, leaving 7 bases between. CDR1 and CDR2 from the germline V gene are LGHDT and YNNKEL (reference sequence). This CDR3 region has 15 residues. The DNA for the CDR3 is TGTGCCAGCAGCCAAGGAGCTGGAGCCAAAAACATTCAGTACTTC. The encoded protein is CASSQGAGAKNIQYF.

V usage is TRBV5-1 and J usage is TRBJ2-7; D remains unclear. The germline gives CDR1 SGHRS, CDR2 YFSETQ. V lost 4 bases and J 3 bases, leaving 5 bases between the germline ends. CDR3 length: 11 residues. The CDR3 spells CASSADYEQYF. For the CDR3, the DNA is TGCGCCAGCAGCGCGGACTACGAGCAGTACTTC.

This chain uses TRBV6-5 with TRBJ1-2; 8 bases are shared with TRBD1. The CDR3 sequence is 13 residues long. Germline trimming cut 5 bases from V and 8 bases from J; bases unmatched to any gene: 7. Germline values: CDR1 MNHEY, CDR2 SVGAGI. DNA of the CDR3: TGTGCCAGCAGTCTGACAGGGGCGTGGGGCTACACCTTC. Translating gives CASSLTGAWGYTF.

This CDR3 reads CASSFQETQYF. CDR3 coding DNA: TGTGCCAGCAGCTTCCAAGAGACCCAGTACTTC. The V call is TRBV7-9, the J call TRBJ2-5; D gene ambiguous. Deletions cut 3 bases from V and 1 base from J, with 0 bases between. The germline CDR1 and CDR2 sequences are SEHNR and FQNEAQ (reference sequence). The CDR3 has 11 residues.